The entry below describes one T cell receptor (beta chain). Its antigen is unidentified. This table comes from immunoSEQ multiplex PCR, and its TCRdb copy is limited to in-frame clones, with some not included. The sample records about 24,000 clones, around 84% being singletons. The CDR3 is 13 amino acids. CDR1 is SQVTM and CDR2 is ANQGSEA in the germline V gene. Trimming pared 4 bases from V and 0 bases from J, leaving 9 bases between. This sample was taken from a study of PD-1 blockade in classical Hodgkin lymphoma. Study at large: Patients in the cohort were put on intravenous nivolumab, 3 mg/kg every 2 weeks. Findings of the study overall: Causes of the repertoire differences remain undefined, possibly disease activity or prior therapy. Newly diagnosed patients were reported to start with lower TCR diversity than healthy donors.

There was relapse after autologous stem cell transplantation in every patient, and there was variation in brentuximab vedotin exposure. With magnetic negative selection, CD4+ T cells were purified from PBMCs that had been thawed. This specimen consisted of CD4+ T cells from blood, obtained at baseline. The chain is built from TRBV29-1 and TRBJ1-1, with D maybe TRBD1 (6 bases). The sequence was obtained from a human donor with classical Hodgkin lymphoma. In DNA, the CDR3 is TGCAGCGTTGCCACAGGGCTGAACACTGAAGCTTTCTTT. This translates into CSVATGLNTEAFF.